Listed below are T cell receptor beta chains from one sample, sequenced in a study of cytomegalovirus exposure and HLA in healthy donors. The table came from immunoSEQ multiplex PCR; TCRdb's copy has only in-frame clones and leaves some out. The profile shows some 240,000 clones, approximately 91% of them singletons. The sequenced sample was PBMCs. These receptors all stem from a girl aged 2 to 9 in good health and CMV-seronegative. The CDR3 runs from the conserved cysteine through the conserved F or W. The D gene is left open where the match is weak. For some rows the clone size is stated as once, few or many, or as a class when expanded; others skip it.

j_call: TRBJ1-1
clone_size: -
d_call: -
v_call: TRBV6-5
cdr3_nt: TGTGCCAGCAGTTACAGGGGCGGGGTAGACACTGAAGCTTTCTTT
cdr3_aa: CASSYRGGVDTEAFF

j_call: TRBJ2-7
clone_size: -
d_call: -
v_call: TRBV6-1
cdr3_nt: TGTGCCAGCAGTGGAAGTCAGTCAGAGCAGTACTTC
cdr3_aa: CASSGSQSEQYF

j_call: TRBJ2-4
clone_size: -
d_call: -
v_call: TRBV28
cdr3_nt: TGTGCCACCAGACAGCTAGCCAAAAACATTCAGTACTTC
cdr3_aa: CATRQLAKNIQYF

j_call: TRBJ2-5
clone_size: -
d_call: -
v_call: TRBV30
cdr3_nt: TGTGCCTGGAGTGTACCCTGGCCCCAAGAGACCCAGTACTTC
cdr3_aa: CAWSVPWPQETQYF

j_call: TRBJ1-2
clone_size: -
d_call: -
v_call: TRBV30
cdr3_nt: TGTGCCTGGAGCCGGGCAGGGATGTATGGCTACACCTTC
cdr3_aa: CAWSRAGMYGYTF

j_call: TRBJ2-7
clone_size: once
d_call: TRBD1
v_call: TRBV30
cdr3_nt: TGTGCCTTGGACAGGAGTACCTACGAGCAGTACTTC
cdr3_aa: CALDRSTYEQYF

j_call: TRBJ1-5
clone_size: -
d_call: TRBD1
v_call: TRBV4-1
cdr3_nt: TGCGCCAGCAGCCAAGGTGACAGGGGGGATCAGCCCCAGCATTTT
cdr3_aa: CASSQGDRGDQPQHF

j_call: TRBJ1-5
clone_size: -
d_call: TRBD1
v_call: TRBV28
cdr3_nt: TGTGCCAGCAGGGGGACAGGCGATCAGCCCCAGCATTTT
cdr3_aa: CASRGTGDQPQHF

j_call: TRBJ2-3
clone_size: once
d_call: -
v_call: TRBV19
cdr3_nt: TGTGCCAGTAGTATGGGGGACTTCACAGATACGCAGTATTTT
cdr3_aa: CASSMGDFTDTQYF

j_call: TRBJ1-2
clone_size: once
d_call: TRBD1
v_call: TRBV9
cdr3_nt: TGTGCCAGCAGCGGTACAGGGGGGAACTATGGCTACACCTTC
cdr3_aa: CASSGTGGNYGYTF

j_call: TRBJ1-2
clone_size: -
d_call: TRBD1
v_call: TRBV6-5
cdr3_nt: TGTGCCAGCAGCCTGGGACAGCTCTATGGCTACACCTTC
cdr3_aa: CASSLGQLYGYTF

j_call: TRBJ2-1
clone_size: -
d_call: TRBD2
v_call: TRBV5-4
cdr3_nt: TGTGCCAGCAGCGCTAAAGCGGGAGGGCCTGACAATGAGCAGTTCTTC
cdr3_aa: CASSAKAGGPDNEQFF

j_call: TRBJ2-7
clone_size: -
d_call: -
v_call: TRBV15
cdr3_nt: TGTGCCACCAGCAGAGGCCCCCCCTGGCGGGATTCTTACTACGAGCAGTACTTC
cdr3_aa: CATSRGPPWRDSYYEQYF

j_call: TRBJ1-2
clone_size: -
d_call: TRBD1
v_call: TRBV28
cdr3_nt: TGTGCCAGCAGGCTACAGGGGTTTGGCTACACCTTC
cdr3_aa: CASRLQGFGYTF

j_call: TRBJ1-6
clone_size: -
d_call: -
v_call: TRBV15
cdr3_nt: TGTGCCACCAGCAGTTGGGGGCCGGGCGGAATGGATTCACCCCTCCACTTT
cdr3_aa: CATSSWGPGGMDSPLHF

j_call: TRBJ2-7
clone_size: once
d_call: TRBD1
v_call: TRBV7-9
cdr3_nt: TGTGCCAGCAGCTTTCTCGACAGGGGGGCTTACGAGCAGTACTTC
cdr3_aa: CASSFLDRGAYEQYF

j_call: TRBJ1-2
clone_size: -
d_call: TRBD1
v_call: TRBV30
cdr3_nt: TGTGCCTGGATTCCTCGGTGGGGACAGGGGGGGGTGAACTATGGCTACACCTTC
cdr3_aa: CAWIPRWGQGGVNYGYTF

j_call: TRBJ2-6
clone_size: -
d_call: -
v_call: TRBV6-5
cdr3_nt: TGTGCCAGCAGTCCACAGCTCTCTGGGGCCAACGTCCTGACTTTC
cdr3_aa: CASSPQLSGANVLTF

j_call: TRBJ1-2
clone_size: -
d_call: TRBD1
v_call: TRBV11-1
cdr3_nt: TGTGCCAGCAGCCATGTTATTAGGGGACAGGGCAATGGCTACACCTTC
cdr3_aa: CASSHVIRGQGNGYTF

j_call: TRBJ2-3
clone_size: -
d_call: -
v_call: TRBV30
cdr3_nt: TGTGCCTGGAGTGTCGGTTTTTCGGGTCCCAACACAGATACGCAGTATTTT
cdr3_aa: CAWSVGFSGPNTDTQYF

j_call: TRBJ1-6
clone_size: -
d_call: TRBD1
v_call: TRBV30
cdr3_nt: TGTGCCTGGACCCTAAACCGACAGGGGGCTTCACCCCTCCACTTT
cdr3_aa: CAWTLNRQGASPLHF

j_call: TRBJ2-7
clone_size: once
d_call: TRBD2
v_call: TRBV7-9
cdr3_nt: TGTGCCAGCAGCTTAGCGGGGGGCGGGAGGGACGAGCAGTACTTC
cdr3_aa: CASSLAGGGRDEQYF

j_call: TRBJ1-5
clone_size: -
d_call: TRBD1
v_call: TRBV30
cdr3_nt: TGTGCCTGGAGCGGGACAGGGAACAATCAGCCCCAGCATTTT
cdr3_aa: CAWSGTGNNQPQHF

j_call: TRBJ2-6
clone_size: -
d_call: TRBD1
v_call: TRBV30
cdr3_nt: TGTGCCTGGACCAACAGGGGGCAGGCACTGGGGGCCAACGTCCTGACTTTC
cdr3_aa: CAWTNRGQALGANVLTF

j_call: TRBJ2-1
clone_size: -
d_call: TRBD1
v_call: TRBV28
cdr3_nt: TGTGCCAGCAGTTTTGGGACAGGGCGCAATGAGCAGTTCTTC
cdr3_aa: CASSFGTGRNEQFF

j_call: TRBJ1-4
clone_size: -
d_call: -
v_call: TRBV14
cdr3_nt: TGTGCCAGCAGCCAAGGCGAGACAGACCTTGAAAAACTGTTTTTT
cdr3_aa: CASSQGETDLEKLFF

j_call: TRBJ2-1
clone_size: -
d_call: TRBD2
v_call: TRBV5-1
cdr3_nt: TGCGCCAGCAGCCAATCTAGCGGGGGAGATTACAATGAGCAGTTCTTC
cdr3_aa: CASSQSSGGDYNEQFF

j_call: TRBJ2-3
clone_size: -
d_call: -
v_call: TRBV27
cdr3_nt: TGTGCCAGCAGTCCCCATACAGATACGCAGTATTTT
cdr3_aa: CASSPHTDTQYF